The 10 T cell receptor beta chains listed next were all sequenced from one sample in a study of T-cell memory formation after mild COVID-19. TCRdb independently ran MiXCR on the 5' RACE reads; one entry per CDR3 protein. The table shows 150,000 to 200,000 distinct CDR3 sequences, with about 9.9% occurring only once. What was sequenced was PBMCs or a T cell subset sorted from them (not recorded which). These receptors were obtained from a man younger than 30 who had mild COVID-19 (a few samples of this study predate the infection). Cell type and time point are not known.

This clonotype was recorded at least ten times. CDR3 in DNA: TGTGCCAGCAGTCCGGACAGGGCCGGGGCCAACGTCCTGACTTTC. Amino acid sequence: CASSPDRAGANVLTF. The chain carries TRBV2 and TRBJ2-6; TRBD1 matches 8 bases. The V segment lost 5 bases and the J segment 4 bases; nucleotides outside the gene matches: 4. CDR1 and CDR2 (germline): SNHLY, FYNNEI. The CDR3 is 15 amino acids. Full variable domain (missing parts from reference TRBV2 and TRBJ2-6): EPEVTQTPSHQVTQMGQEVILRCVPISNHLYFYWYRQILGQKVEFLVSFYNNEISEKSEIFDDQFSVERPDGSNFTLKIRSTKLEDSAMYFCASSPDRAGANVLTFGAGSRLTVL.

The chain joins TRBV5-1 to TRBJ2-6; 7 bases match TRBD1. The germline V gene has CDR1 SGHRS and CDR2 YFSETQ. The CDR3 totals 17 residues. V shed 1 base, J shed 0 bases, and the junction held 4 bases outside the gene matches. CDR3 DNA: TGCGCCAGCAGCTTGCGACAGGGTACCTCTGGGGCCAACGTCCTGACTTTC. It codes for CASSLRQGTSGANVLTF.

This clonotype was picked up many times. The chain couples TRBV20-1 to TRBJ2-3; a weak D match, TRBD2 (6 bases). V was trimmed by 5 bases and J by 6 bases, leaving 15 bases between them. The CDR3 consists of 13 residues. The V gene's germline CDR1 is DFQATT and CDR2 SNEGSKA (reference sequence). CDR3 sequence (DNA): TGCAGTGCTCCCCCGGCGGGAACCGATACGCAGTATTTT. Its translation: CSAPPAGTDTQYF.

The rearrangement links TRBV27 to TRBJ1-6; D might be TRBD1 (5 bases). The germline V gene has CDR1 MNHEY and CDR2 SMNVEV (reference sequence). V was clipped by 3 bases and J by 11 bases, with 14 bases between them. This CDR3 contains 14 residues. The CDR3 nucleotides read TGTGCCAGCAGTTTTACCCCCCCAGGGACACCCCTCCACTTT. Translated: CASSFTPPGTPLHF.

V gene TRBV9 combines with J gene TRBJ2-1; D is perhaps TRBD2 (6 bases). The germline V gene has CDR1 SGDLS and CDR2 YYNGEE. V lost 1 base, J lost 0 bases, and 17 bases lay in between. The CDR3 runs 18 residues. The CDR3 DNA follows: TGTGCCAGCAGCGTAACTCTTGCGGGGTTTAGCTCCTACAATGAGCAGTTCTTC. Translation: CASSVTLAGFSSYNEQFF.

This clonotype was detected only a few times. This chain uses TRBV6-5 with TRBJ2-1, with D perhaps TRBD1 (6 bases). The V gene's germline CDR1 is MNHEY and CDR2 SVGAGI. V gave up 2 bases and J gave up 6 bases, with 11 bases separating them. The CDR3 totals 14 residues. In DNA, the CDR3 is TGTGCCAGCAGTTACCTGTCAGGGGTCAATGAGCAGTTCTTC. Encoded protein: CASSYLSGVNEQFF.

In this sample, this clonotype turned up many times. The DNA for the CDR3 is TGTGCCACCAGCAGAGCACAGGGGGCTGGTACAGATACGCAGTATTTT. Its translation: CATSRAQGAGTDTQYF. J is TRBJ2-3 and V is TRBV15; 9 nucleotides match TRBD1. Looked up from germline, CDR1 is LNHNV and CDR2 is YYDKDF (reference sequence). Trimming took 1 base from V and 3 from J; bases not matched to a gene: 5. The length of the CDR3 is 16 residues.

This clonotype has just a few counts. The chain carries TRBV4-1 and TRBJ2-7, with 11 bases matching TRBD2. J gave up 4 bases and V 0 bases, and 2 bases lay outside the gene matches. The CDR3 is made up of 15 amino acids. Germline lookup yields CDR1 MGHRA and CDR2 YSYEKL. As DNA, the CDR3 is TGCGCCAGCAGCCAAGAAACTAGCGGGAGATACGAGCAGTACTTC. Translating it yields CASSQETSGRYEQYF.

The chain is built from TRBV11-3 and TRBJ2-1; D is uncertain. The CDR3 totals 13 residues. Germline V gene lookup returns CDR1 SGHNT and CDR2 YENEEA. Trimming pared 0 bases from V and 10 bases from J, leaving 10 bases between. The CDR3 region has the DNA TGTGCCAGCAGCTTAGATGCCCGAAGGGAGCAGTTCTTC. Its translation: CASSLDARREQFF.

The table lists this clonotype with many counts. The chain recombines TRBV4-3 with TRBJ2-3, with 8 bases fitting TRBD2. The V and J ends lost 4 bases and 6 bases, in that order; junction bases with no gene match: 12. Germline CDR1 and CDR2: LGHNA and YSLEER. This CDR3 comprises 16 residues. The CDR3 reads CASSPRRGGGSDTQYF. In nucleotides, the CDR3 is TGCGCCAGCAGCCCCCGACGGGGGGGCGGGTCGGATACGCAGTATTTT.